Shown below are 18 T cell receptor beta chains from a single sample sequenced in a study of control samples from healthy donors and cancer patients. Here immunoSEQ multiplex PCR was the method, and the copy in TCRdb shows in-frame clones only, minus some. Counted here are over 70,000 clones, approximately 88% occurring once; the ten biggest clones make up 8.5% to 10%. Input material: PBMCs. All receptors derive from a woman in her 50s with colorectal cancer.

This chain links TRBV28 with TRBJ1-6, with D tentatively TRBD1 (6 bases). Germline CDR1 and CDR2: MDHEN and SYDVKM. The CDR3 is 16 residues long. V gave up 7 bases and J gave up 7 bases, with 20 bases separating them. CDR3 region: CASTTQTGGPNSPLHF. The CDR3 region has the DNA TGTGCCAGCACCACCCAGACAGGTGGGCCGAATTCACCCCTCCACTTT.

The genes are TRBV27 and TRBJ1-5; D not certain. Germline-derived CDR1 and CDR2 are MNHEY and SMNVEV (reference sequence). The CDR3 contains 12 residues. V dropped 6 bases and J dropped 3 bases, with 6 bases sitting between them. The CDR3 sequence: CASSNLNQPQHF. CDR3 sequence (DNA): TGTGCCAGCAGCAACCTCAATCAGCCCCAGCATTTT.

CDR3 loop: CASSPTGAGELFF. Here the CDR3 DNA reads TGTGCCAGCAGTCCTACAGGGGCCGGGGAGCTGTTTTTT. The rearrangement uses TRBV6-4 and TRBJ2-2; 7 bases fit TRBD1. This CDR3 region has 13 residues. Germline V lookup: CDR1 MRHNA, CDR2 SNTAGT. Germline trimming cut 5 bases from V and 6 bases from J; bases unmatched to any gene: 3.

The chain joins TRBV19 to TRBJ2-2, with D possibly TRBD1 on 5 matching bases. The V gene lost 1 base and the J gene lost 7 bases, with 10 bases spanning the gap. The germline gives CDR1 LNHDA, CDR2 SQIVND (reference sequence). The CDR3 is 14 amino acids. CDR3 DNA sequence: TGTGCCAGTAGTATAGGGGGCGACGGCGGGGAGCTGTTTTTT. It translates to CASSIGGDGGELFF. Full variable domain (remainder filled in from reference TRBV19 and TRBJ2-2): DGGITQSPKYLFRKEGQNVTLSCEQNLNHDAMYWYRQDPGQGLRLIYYSQIVNDFQKGDIAEGYSVSREKKESFPLTVTSAQKNPTAFYLCASSIGGDGGELFFGEGSRLTVL.

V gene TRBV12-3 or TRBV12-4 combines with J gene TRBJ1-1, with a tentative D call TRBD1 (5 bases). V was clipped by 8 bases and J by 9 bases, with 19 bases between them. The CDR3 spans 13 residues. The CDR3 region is CASSLMGRMKAFF. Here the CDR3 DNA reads TGTGCCAGCTCCCTTATGGGGCGAATGAAAGCTTTCTTT.

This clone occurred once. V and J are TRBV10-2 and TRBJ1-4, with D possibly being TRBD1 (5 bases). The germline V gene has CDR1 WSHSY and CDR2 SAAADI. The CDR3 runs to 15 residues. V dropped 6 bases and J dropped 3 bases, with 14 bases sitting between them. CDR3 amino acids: CASRVTGLANEKLFF. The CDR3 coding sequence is TGCGCCAGCAGAGTGACGGGGCTGGCTAATGAAAAACTGTTTTTT.

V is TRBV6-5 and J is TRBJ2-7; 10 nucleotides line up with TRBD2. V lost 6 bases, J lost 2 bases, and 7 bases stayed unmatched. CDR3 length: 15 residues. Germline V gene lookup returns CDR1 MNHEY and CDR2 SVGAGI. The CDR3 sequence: CASSPTSGTTYEQYV. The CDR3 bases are TGTGCCAGCAGCCCAACTAGCGGGACCACCTACGAGCAGTACGTC.

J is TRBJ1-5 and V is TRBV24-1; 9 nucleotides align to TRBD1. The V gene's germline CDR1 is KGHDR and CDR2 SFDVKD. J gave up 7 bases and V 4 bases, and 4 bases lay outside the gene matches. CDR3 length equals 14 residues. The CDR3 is CATSDRQGGQPQHF. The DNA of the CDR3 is TGTGCCACCAGTGACCGACAGGGGGGACAGCCCCAGCATTTT.

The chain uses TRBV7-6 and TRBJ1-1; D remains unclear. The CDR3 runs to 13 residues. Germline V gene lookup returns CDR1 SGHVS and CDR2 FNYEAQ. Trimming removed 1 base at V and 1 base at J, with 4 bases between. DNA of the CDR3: TGTGCCAGCAGCTTAGTGGAGAACACTGAAGCTTTCTTT. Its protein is CASSLVENTEAFF.

The CDR3 reads CASSGTGAEQYV. As DNA, the CDR3 is TGTGCCAGCAGTGGGACAGGGGCCGAGCAGTACGTC. The rearrangement joins TRBV2 to TRBJ2-7; 9 bases map to TRBD1. Unmatched junction bases numbered 1, after V lost 4 bases and J lost 6 bases. This CDR3 is 12 amino acids long. Germline-derived CDR1 and CDR2 are SNHLY and FYNNEI.

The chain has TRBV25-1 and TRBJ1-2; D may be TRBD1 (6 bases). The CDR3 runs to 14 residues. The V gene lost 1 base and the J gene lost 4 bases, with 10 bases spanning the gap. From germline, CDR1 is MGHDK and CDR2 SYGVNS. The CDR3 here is CASSESGQPYGYTF. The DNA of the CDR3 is TGTGCCAGCAGTGAATCCGGACAGCCCTATGGCTACACCTTC.

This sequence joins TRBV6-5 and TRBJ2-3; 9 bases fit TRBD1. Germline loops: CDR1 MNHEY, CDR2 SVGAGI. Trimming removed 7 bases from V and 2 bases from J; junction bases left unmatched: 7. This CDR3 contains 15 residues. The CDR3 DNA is TGTGCCAGCACCCCAGACAGGGGGACCACAGATACGCAGTATTTT. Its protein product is CASTPDRGTTDTQYF.

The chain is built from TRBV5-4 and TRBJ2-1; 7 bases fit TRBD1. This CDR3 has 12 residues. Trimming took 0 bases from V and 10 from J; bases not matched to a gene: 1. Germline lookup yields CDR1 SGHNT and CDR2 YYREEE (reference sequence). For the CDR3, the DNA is TGTGCCAGCAGCTTGGTGGGACAGGAGCAGTTCTTC. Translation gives CASSLVGQEQFF. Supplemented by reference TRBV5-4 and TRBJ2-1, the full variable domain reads ETGVTQSPTHLIKTRGQQVTLRCSSQSGHNTVSWYQQALGQGPQFIFQYYREEENGRGNFPPRFSGLQFPNYSSELNVNALELDDSALYLCASSLVGQEQFFGPGTRLTVL.

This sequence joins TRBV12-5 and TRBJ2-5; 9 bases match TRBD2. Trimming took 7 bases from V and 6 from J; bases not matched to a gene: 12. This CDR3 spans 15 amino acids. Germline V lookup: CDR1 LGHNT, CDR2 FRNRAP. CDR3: CASAESGGQQKTQYF. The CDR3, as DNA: TGTGCTAGTGCTGAGAGCGGGGGGCAGCAGAAGACCCAGTACTTC.

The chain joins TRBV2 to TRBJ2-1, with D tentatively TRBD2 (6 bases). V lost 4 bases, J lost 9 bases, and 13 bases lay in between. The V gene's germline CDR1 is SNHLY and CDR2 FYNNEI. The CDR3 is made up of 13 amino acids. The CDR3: CASSGEAGGEQFF. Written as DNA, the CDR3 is TGTGCCAGCAGTGGTGAGGCCGGGGGTGAGCAGTTCTTC. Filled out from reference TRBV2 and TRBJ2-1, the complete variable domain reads EPEVTQTPSHQVTQMGQEVILRCVPISNHLYFYWYRQILGQKVEFLVSFYNNEISEKSEIFDDQFSVERPDGSNFTLKIRSTKLEDSAMYFCASSGEAGGEQFFGPGTRLTVL.

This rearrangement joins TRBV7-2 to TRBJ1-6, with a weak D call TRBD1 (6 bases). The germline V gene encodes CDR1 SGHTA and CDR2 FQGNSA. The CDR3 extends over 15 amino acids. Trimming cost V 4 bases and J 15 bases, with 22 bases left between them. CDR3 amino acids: CASSSNPGTTPRLHF. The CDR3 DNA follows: TGTGCCAGCAGCTCAAACCCCGGGACAACCCCGCGCCTCCACTTT.

Here the CDR3 DNA reads TGTGCCAGCAGCTTAGGAGGGCCGGGGTTAGATACGCAGTATTTT. It codes for CASSLGGPGLDTQYF. The chain is built from TRBV7-2 and TRBJ2-3; a weak D match, TRBD2 (5 bases). Trimming shortened V by 1 base and J by 5 bases, and 13 bases separated the two germline ends. Germline V gene lookup returns CDR1 SGHTA and CDR2 FQGNSA. CDR3 length equals 15 residues.

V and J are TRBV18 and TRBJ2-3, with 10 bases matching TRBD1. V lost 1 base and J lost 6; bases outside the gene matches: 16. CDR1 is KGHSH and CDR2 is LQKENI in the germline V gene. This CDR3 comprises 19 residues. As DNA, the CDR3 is TGTGCCAGCTCACCACGGAGACAGGGGGCGGGAGCACGGCTGGATACGCAGTATTTT. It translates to CASSPRRQGAGARLDTQYF.